This T cell receptor (beta chain) appears in the sequencing data of a study of OX40 agonist ivuxolimab in advanced cancers. The assay was immunoSEQ multiplex PCR, and TCRdb's table has in-frame clones only and misses some. Seen here are about 54,000 clones, roughly 86% observed once, and the top ten hold approximately 1.2%. This clone was counted only a few times. This CDR3 comprises 12 residues. CDR1 and CDR2 (germline): MDHEN, SYDVKM. The V end was cut by 9 bases, the J end by 1 base, with 7 bases between. The receptor comes from an adult with an advanced solid tumor such as melanoma, head and neck, liver or kidney cancer. This specimen was CD4+ or CD8+ T cells sorted from blood, taken in a trial of the OX40 agonist ivuxolimab. This chain connects TRBV28 to TRBJ1-5; D possibly corresponds to TRBD1 (5 bases). CDR3 amino acids: CASRTSNQPQHF. DNA of the CDR3: TGTGCCAGTAGGACAAGCAATCAGCCCCAGCATTTT.